This TCR beta chain was obtained from a study of Graves' ophthalmopathy and Graves' hyperthyroidism. As the template, RNA transcripts were used to amplify TCR beta CDR3 regions. Second-round multiplex PCR came after first-round RT-PCR with HTBI primers. TCRdb reprocessed the multiplex PCR reads with MiXCR, giving one entry per CDR3 protein. In the table there are around 1.1 million distinct CDR3 sequences, about 40% of which are singletons. V was cut by 4 bases and J by 1 base, with 11 bases left in between. Germline CDR1 is SGHRS and CDR2 is YFSETQ. The CDR3 is made up of 14 amino acids. This clonotype was counted a few times.

Sequenced sample: peripheral blood or thyroid tissue (not recorded which). This receptor was taken from an adult man with Graves' hyperthyroidism. The chain has TRBV5-1 and TRBJ1-1, with a possible D match to TRBD1 (6 bases). CDR3 sequence reads: CASSDQGSNTEAFF. DNA for the CDR3: TGCGCCAGCAGCGATCAGGGGTCGAACACTGAAGCTTTCTTT.